This TCR beta chain stems from a study of T cells after yellow fever vaccination. In the study overall: The authors prepared low-cell-number fractions using SMART-Seq v4 Ultra Low Input.

The CDR3 length is 12 residues. V shed 8 bases, J shed 5 bases, and the junction held 4 bases outside the gene matches. TCRdb ran MiXCR on the 5' RACE reads and lists one entry per CDR3 protein. The sample has tens of thousands of distinct CDR3 sequences, approximately 6.1% seen once; the top ten hold 25% to 40%. Notes on the study in general: Nearly all vaccine-responding clonotypes were undetectable in sorted memory subsets on day 0.

The TCR was taken from a man in his late teens or twenties who received the YFV17D yellow fever vaccine. V and J are TRBV12-3 or TRBV12-4 and TRBJ2-3, with 7 nucleotides matching TRBD1. The sequenced sample was PBMCs, either bulk or a sorted T-cell subset (CD4+, CD8+, memory, or dextramer-sorted; not recorded which), obtained on the day of the yellow fever booster vaccination. The CDR3 region has the DNA TGTGCCAGCCGAGGGGGCGGAGATACGCAGTATTTT. Translating it yields CASRGGGDTQYF.